This paragraph covers one TCR beta chain sequence. The CDR3 runs 12 residues. Trimming removed 6 bases from V and 3 bases from J, with 8 bases in between. Germline V lookup: CDR1 MNHNS, CDR2 SASEGT. The sample is drawn from a study of identical twins. Addition of a universal primer site occurred through template switching, and cDNA carried unique molecular identifiers. TCRdb re-derived calls from the 5' RACE reads in MiXCR, one entry per CDR3 protein. The data show just over 500,000 distinct CDR3 sequences, roughly a fifth seen once. The sample also formed part of further work on T cells expressing NK-cell markers. That source notes: The study sequenced eight donors, seven HCMV-seropositive and one seronegative. The leading position in the CD3+CD56-NKG2C+ fraction of four donors also went to these clonotypes.

The sequenced sample consisted of CD4+ T cells sorted from blood. The chain combines TRBV6-1 with TRBJ1-2, with D hard to call. The receptor's source is a woman younger than 30 in good health. The CDR3 coding sequence is TGTGCCAGCAGATCTTGGGACTATGGCTACACCTTC. It translates to CASRSWDYGYTF.